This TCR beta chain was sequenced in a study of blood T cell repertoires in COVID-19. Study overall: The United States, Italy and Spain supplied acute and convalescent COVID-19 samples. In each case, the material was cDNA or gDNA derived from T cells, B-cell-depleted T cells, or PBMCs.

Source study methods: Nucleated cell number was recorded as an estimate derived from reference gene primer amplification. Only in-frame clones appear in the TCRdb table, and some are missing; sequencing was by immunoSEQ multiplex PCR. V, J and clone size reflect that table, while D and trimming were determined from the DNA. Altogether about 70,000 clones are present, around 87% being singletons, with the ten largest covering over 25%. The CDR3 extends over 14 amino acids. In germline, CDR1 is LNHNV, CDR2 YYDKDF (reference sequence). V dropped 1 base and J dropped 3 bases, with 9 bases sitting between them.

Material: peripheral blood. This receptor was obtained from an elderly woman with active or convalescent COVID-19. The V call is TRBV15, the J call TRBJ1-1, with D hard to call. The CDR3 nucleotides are TGTGCCACCAGCAGAGTCTCGCGGGACACTGAAGCTTTCTTT. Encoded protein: CATSRVSRDTEAFF.